This is a list of T cell receptor beta chains from one sample in a study of shared clonotypes between healthy human individuals. Profiled with immunoSEQ multiplex PCR; TCRdb holds only in-frame clones, not every one. This sample yields 900,000 to 1,200,000 clones, of which around 78% are seen a single time; roughly 0.65% belongs to the top ten. The source material was memory CD4+ T cells from PBMCs. The receptors derive from a man in his late teens or twenties in good health. Some clones in this sample may be carry-over from other donors' samples. Each CDR3 is given with its conserved first and last residue. A D gene is named only where the DNA matches it firmly. Size is stated for part of the rows, as once, few or many counts, or as a class when the clone is expanded.

v_gene	d_gene	len	j_gene	abundance	CDR3nt	CDR3aa
TRBV4-3	.	14	TRBJ1-3	.	TGCGCCAGCAGCCAAGATCGGCCCGGAAACACCATATATTTT	CASSQDRPGNTIYF
TRBV5-1	.	14	TRBJ1-5	.	TGCGCCAGCAGCCTCGAGGTAGGGAATCAGCCCCAGCATTTT	CASSLEVGNQPQHF
TRBV6-1	.	19	TRBJ2-5	.	TGTGCCAGCAGTGAACGATTCGTCGGGGCGGGGTCACACCAAGAGACCCAGTACTTC	CASSERFVGAGSHQETQYF
TRBV28	.	13	TRBJ1-2	few	TGTGCCAGTCGCACCGCCGGGCGGTATGGCTACACCTTC	CASRTAGRYGYTF
TRBV5-1	.	14	TRBJ1-2	.	TGCGCCAGCAGCTTGGGTTTAGCAGGGAGCGGCTACACCTTC	CASSLGLAGSGYTF
TRBV5-4	TRBD1	15	TRBJ2-7	once	TGTGCCAGCAGCTCACCAAGGGACAGTCTCTACGAGCAGTACTTC	CASSSPRDSLYEQYF
TRBV9	TRBD2	17	TRBJ2-2	.	TGTGCCAGCAGCGTAGTGGCTAGCGGGATCAGTGCCGGGGAGCTGTTTTTT	CASSVVASGISAGELFF
TRBV11-3	TRBD1	18	TRBJ2-7	.	TGTGCCAGCAGCTTAGTCTACAGGGGCCACCTCCCCTCCTACGAGCAGTACTTC	CASSLVYRGHLPSYEQYF
TRBV29-1	.	13	TRBJ2-7	.	TGCAGCGTTGAGGTGCAGGGGCTGAGTGAGCAGTACTTC	CSVEVQGLSEQYF
TRBV4-1	.	14	TRBJ1-1	.	TGCGCCAGCAGCCAAGGGGGCGCGGAGACTGAAGCTTTCTTT	CASSQGGAETEAFF
TRBV7-9	TRBD2	15	TRBJ2-7	.	TGTGCCAGCAGCTTAAGCGGGAGTTGGCGCTACGAGCAGTACTTC	CASSLSGSWRYEQYF
TRBV5-4	.	16	TRBJ2-6	.	TGTGCCAGCACCCTCGGACTAAGATCTGGGGCCAACGTCCTGACTTTC	CASTLGLRSGANVLTF
TRBV30	.	13	TRBJ1-1	few	TGTGCCTGGAGTACCGGCCCTAACACTGAAGCTTTCTTT	CAWSTGPNTEAFF
TRBV5-4	TRBD1	15	TRBJ1-4	.	TGTGCCAGCAGCAGTACAGGGGCAACTAATGAAAAACTGTTTTTT	CASSSTGATNEKLFF
TRBV7-2	TRBD1	18	TRBJ1-2	.	TGTGCCAGCAGCTTAGCTGGGGCAGGGGGGCCCTCGGTGAAGGGCTACACCTTC	CASSLAGAGGPSVKGYTF
TRBV11-2	.	15	TRBJ2-5	.	TGTGCCAGCAGCCTCAAACCAGGGGGGGTGGAGACCCAGTACTTC	CASSLKPGGVETQYF
TRBV7-3	.	13	TRBJ2-1	many	TGTGCCAGCAGCTTAAGCCCTTTCAATGAGCAGTTCTTC	CASSLSPFNEQFF
TRBV10-1	.	15	TRBJ2-3	.	TGCGCCAGCAGTGTTAGTCTGGACCGGGGAGATACGCAGTATTTT	CASSVSLDRGDTQYF
TRBV5-1	TRBD1	16	TRBJ1-1	.	TGCGCCAGCCACCTGTGGCAGGGGGCCGTAGAAACTGAAGCTTTCTTT	CASHLWQGAVETEAFF
TRBV5-6	TRBD1	17	TRBJ1-1	.	TGTGCCAGCAGCCTTGGGACAGGGGGACCGAGAGGGACTGAAGCTTTCTTT	CASSLGTGGPRGTEAFF
TRBV2	.	14	TRBJ1-5	.	TGTGCCAGCAGTAAACAGGGATTTGAGCAGCCCCAGCATTTT	CASSKQGFEQPQHF
TRBV4-1	TRBD2	18	TRBJ2-2	.	TGCGCCAGCAGCCAAGAAAGGACTAGCGGGAGGTTCATCGGGGAGCTGTTTTTT	CASSQERTSGRFIGELFF
TRBV27	.	13	TRBJ1-1	.	TGTGCCACTCAGGGGTCGAGGAACACTGAAGCTTTCTTT	CATQGSRNTEAFF
TRBV28	.	16	TRBJ1-3	.	TGTGCCAGTTCTTTTGGGGGTTCCATCTCTGGAAACACCATATATTTT	CASSFGGSISGNTIYF
TRBV6-5	.	14	TRBJ2-1	.	TGTGCCAGCAGCCCGGGGAACCGGCACAATGAGCAGTTCTTC	CASSPGNRHNEQFF
TRBV2	TRBD1	12	TRBJ2-7	.	TGTGCCAGCAGGACAGGGGGCTACGAGCAGTACTTC	CASRTGGYEQYF
TRBV5-6	TRBD1	14	TRBJ2-7	.	TGTGCCAGCAGCTGGGACAGGCGGGACTACGAGCAGTACTTC	CASSWDRRDYEQYF
TRBV4-2	.	15	TRBJ1-4	.	TGTGCCAGCAGCCAAGAGAGGCAGGTTAATGAAAAACTGTTTTTT	CASSQERQVNEKLFF
TRBV29-1	TRBD1	14	TRBJ2-7	.	TGCAGCGTGGACATTGGGACAGGGCGGAACGAGCAGTACTTC	CSVDIGTGRNEQYF
TRBV30	TRBD1	13	TRBJ2-5	.	TGTGCCTGGGCCGGACAGGGTAATTGGAACCAGTACTTC	CAWAGQGNWNQYF
TRBV2	.	11	TRBJ2-2	.	TGTGCCAGCACGTACACCGGGGAGCTGTTTTTT	CASTYTGELFF
TRBV20-1	.	11	TRBJ1-1	.	TGCAGTGCTACGTTGCGGTTTGAAGCTTTCTTT	CSATLRFEAFF
TRBV7-2	.	13	TRBJ2-7	.	TGTGCCAGCAGCCGCACAGTTAACTACGAGCAGTACTTC	CASSRTVNYEQYF
TRBV7-9	.	14	TRBJ1-1	.	TGTGCCAGCAGCGTCCTAAGGGGGGGCACTGAAGCTTTCTTT	CASSVLRGGTEAFF
TRBV7-9	TRBD1	13	TRBJ1-1	.	TGTGCCAGCAGCACCGGGACAGGGGGCAGGGCTTTCTTT	CASSTGTGGRAFF
TRBV28	.	14	TRBJ1-2	.	TGTGCCAGCACCAAAGGGGCACGGGGGATCGGCTACACCTTC	CASTKGARGIGYTF
TRBV7-3	TRBD2	13	TRBJ2-1	.	TGTGCCAGCAGCTTAAGCCGGGAGGATGAGCAGTTCTTC	CASSLSREDEQFF
TRBV11-2	.	13	TRBJ1-1	.	TGTGCCAGCAGGCTTGCAGGGAGGCCTGAAGCTTTCTTT	CASRLAGRPEAFF
TRBV5-4	TRBD2	16	TRBJ2-1	.	TGTGCCAGCAGCTTGGGTTGGGCTAGCGGGAGCTATGAGCAGTTCTTC	CASSLGWASGSYEQFF
TRBV4-2	.	18	TRBJ1-4	.	TGTGCCAGCAGCCAAGATGGTGGAAGCCGAGTCCAAAATGAAAAACTGTTTTTT	CASSQDGGSRVQNEKLFF
TRBV7-2	TRBD1	13	TRBJ2-5	.	TGTGCCAGCAGCGTACAGGGGAGCGCGGCCCAGTACTTC	CASSVQGSAAQYF
TRBV28	.	12	TRBJ2-2	.	TGTGCCGGACAGACGAACACCGGGGAGCTGTTTTTT	CAGQTNTGELFF
TRBV6-1	.	12	TRBJ1-5	once	TGTGCCAGCAGGCCCAACGGCGGTGCCCAGCATTTT	CASRPNGGAQHF
TRBV7-9	TRBD2	15	TRBJ2-1	.	TGTGCCAGCAGCCCAAGCGGGTCCCCCGGGGGGGAGCAGTTCTTC	CASSPSGSPGGEQFF
TRBV5-1	TRBD2	18	TRBJ2-3	.	TGCGCCAGCAGCCGGGGGTCTAGCGGGAGCCTCGGCGCAGATACGCAGTATTTT	CASSRGSSGSLGADTQYF
TRBV28	.	15	TRBJ1-4	.	TGTGCCAGCAGTTTAGGGGGAGCAACTAATGAAAAACTGTTTTTT	CASSLGGATNEKLFF
TRBV7-8	.	14	TRBJ2-7	.	TGTGCCAGCAGCTTAGGTCGAATGACCTACGAGCAGTACTTC	CASSLGRMTYEQYF
TRBV9	.	14	TRBJ2-5	.	TGTGCCAGCAGCGGACGAGCCAACGTCGAGACCCAGTACTTC	CASSGRANVETQYF